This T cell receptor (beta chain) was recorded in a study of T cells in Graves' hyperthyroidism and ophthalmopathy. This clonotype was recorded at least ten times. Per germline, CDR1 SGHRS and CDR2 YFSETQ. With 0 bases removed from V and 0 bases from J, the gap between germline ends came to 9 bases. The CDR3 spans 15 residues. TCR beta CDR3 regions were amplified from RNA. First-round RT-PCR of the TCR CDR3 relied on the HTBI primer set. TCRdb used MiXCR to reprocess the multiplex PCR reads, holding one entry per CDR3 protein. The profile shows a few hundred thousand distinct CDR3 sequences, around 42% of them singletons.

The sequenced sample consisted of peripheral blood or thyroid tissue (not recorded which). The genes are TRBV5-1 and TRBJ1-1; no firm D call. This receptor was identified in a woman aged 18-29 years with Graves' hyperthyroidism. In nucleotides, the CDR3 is TGCGCCAGCAGCTTGGACAGCCGGATGAACACTGAAGCTTTCTTT. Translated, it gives CASSLDSRMNTEAFF.